This is a list of T cell receptor beta chains from one sample in a study of cytotoxic CD8 clonotypes in ibrutinib-treated CLL. Data came from immunoSEQ multiplex PCR; TCRdb stores just in-frame clones and leaves some out. This repertoire shows some 290,000 clones, 80% found once; its top ten account for 6.7%. The specimen was PBMCs, collected before ibrutinib treatment. The receptors were gathered from a human donor with chronic lymphocytic leukemia. Each CDR3 is given with its conserved first and last residue. Fields, in order: V gene, clone size, J gene, D gene, CDR3 DNA, CDR3 protein. D genes are given only for firm matches. Clone size is not always given. Where it is, it says once, few, many or a class for expanded clones.

v_gene: TRBV9; abundance: .; j_gene: TRBJ1-3; d_gene: .; CDR3nt: TGTGCCAGCAGCGTAGATCCGCGAAGCTCTGGAAACACCATATATTTT; CDR3aa: CASSVDPRSSGNTIYF
v_gene: TRBV7-9; abundance: .; j_gene: TRBJ2-3; d_gene: .; CDR3nt: TGTGCCAGCAGCTTAGGATATACGCAGTATTTT; CDR3aa: CASSLGYTQYF
v_gene: TRBV30; abundance: .; j_gene: TRBJ1-2; d_gene: TRBD1; CDR3nt: TGTGCCTGCTTGCCGGGGACAGGGTGGGCCTACACCTTC; CDR3aa: CACLPGTGWAYTF
v_gene: TRBV11-2; abundance: .; j_gene: TRBJ1-1; d_gene: .; CDR3nt: TGTGCCAGCAGCTTAGTTGGGAACACTGAAGCTTTCTTT; CDR3aa: CASSLVGNTEAFF
v_gene: TRBV28; abundance: .; j_gene: TRBJ1-5; d_gene: TRBD1; CDR3nt: TGTGCCAGCAGAAAAACAGGGGATCGCAATCAGCCCCAGCATTTT; CDR3aa: CASRKTGDRNQPQHF
v_gene: TRBV30; abundance: .; j_gene: TRBJ1-2; d_gene: .; CDR3nt: TGTGCCTGGAGGTTCGGTGGCTACACCTTC; CDR3aa: CAWRFGGYTF
v_gene: TRBV29-1; abundance: once; j_gene: TRBJ2-3; d_gene: .; CDR3nt: TGCAGCGTTGAAGCCAGGGGAGTCGAACCAGATACGCAGTATTTT; CDR3aa: CSVEARGVEPDTQYF
v_gene: TRBV18; abundance: .; j_gene: TRBJ1-4; d_gene: .; CDR3nt: TGTGCCAGCTCACCCGGGACGGAAAATGAAAAACTGTTTTTT; CDR3aa: CASSPGTENEKLFF
v_gene: TRBV30; abundance: .; j_gene: TRBJ2-7; d_gene: .; CDR3nt: TGTGCCTGGAGTCTAGGCGGAAACTACGAGCAGTACTTC; CDR3aa: CAWSLGGNYEQYF
v_gene: TRBV28; abundance: .; j_gene: TRBJ2-7; d_gene: .; CDR3nt: TGTGCCAGCAGTCCCTGGGTTGTGTACGAGCAGTACTTC; CDR3aa: CASSPWVVYEQYF
v_gene: TRBV2; abundance: .; j_gene: TRBJ2-7; d_gene: .; CDR3nt: TGTGCCAGCAGTCCTCTCGGCCCTAGCGTTACCTACGAGCAGTACTTC; CDR3aa: CASSPLGPSVTYEQYF
v_gene: TRBV28; abundance: few; j_gene: TRBJ2-3; d_gene: TRBD2; CDR3nt: TGTGCCAGCAGTTTCCCGGGAGCGGGAGAAACAGATACGCAGTATTTT; CDR3aa: CASSFPGAGETDTQYF
v_gene: TRBV2; abundance: .; j_gene: TRBJ2-3; d_gene: TRBD2; CDR3nt: TGTGCCAGCAGGCCCGGGACTAGCGTTGCAGATACGCAGTATTTT; CDR3aa: CASRPGTSVADTQYF
v_gene: TRBV30; abundance: .; j_gene: TRBJ2-7; d_gene: .; CDR3nt: TGTGCCTGGAGTGGTACAGGAATCGCCTCCTACGAGCAGTACTTC; CDR3aa: CAWSGTGIASYEQYF
v_gene: TRBV11-2; abundance: .; j_gene: TRBJ1-4; d_gene: TRBD1; CDR3nt: TGTGCCAGCAGCTTTACTAGGACAGGGGGGGAAAAACTGTTTTTT; CDR3aa: CASSFTRTGGEKLFF
v_gene: TRBV14; abundance: once; j_gene: TRBJ2-7; d_gene: .; CDR3nt: TGTGCCAGCAGCCCAGGGACCGAGCAGTACTTC; CDR3aa: CASSPGTEQYF
v_gene: TRBV7-3; abundance: .; j_gene: TRBJ2-7; d_gene: .; CDR3nt: TGTGCCAGCAGCTTAACGTTTCGGGACTCCTACGAGCAGTACTTC; CDR3aa: CASSLTFRDSYEQYF
v_gene: TRBV11-3; abundance: few; j_gene: TRBJ2-2; d_gene: TRBD1; CDR3nt: TGTGCCAGCAGTTTGGACAGGGGGAACACCGGGGAGCTGTTTTTT; CDR3aa: CASSLDRGNTGELFF
v_gene: TRBV4-2; abundance: .; j_gene: TRBJ2-7; d_gene: TRBD2; CDR3nt: TGTGCCAGCAGTCCCATTTTGAGCGGGGGCTACGAGCAGTACTTC; CDR3aa: CASSPILSGGYEQYF
v_gene: TRBV5-6; abundance: .; j_gene: TRBJ2-7; d_gene: TRBD2; CDR3nt: TGTGCCAGCAGCTTGGTGGGACTAGCGGGATTCCACGAGCAGTACTTC; CDR3aa: CASSLVGLAGFHEQYF
v_gene: TRBV27; abundance: .; j_gene: TRBJ2-1; d_gene: TRBD1; CDR3nt: TGTGCCAGCACGCAGAGACAGGGGACTTACAATGAGCAGTTCTTC; CDR3aa: CASTQRQGTYNEQFF
v_gene: TRBV6-6; abundance: .; j_gene: TRBJ1-3; d_gene: .; CDR3nt: TGTGCCAGCAGTTACTCAGCCAGCTCTGGAAACACCATATATTTT; CDR3aa: CASSYSASSGNTIYF
v_gene: TRBV25-1; abundance: .; j_gene: TRBJ2-7; d_gene: .; CDR3nt: TGTGCCAGCAGTGTCGGCAGATACGAGCAGTACTTC; CDR3aa: CASSVGRYEQYF
v_gene: TRBV15; abundance: .; j_gene: TRBJ2-1; d_gene: .; CDR3nt: TGTGCCACCAGCAGAGAGCGGGACGCTACCATCTACAATGAGCAGTTCTTC; CDR3aa: CATSRERDATIYNEQFF
v_gene: TRBV5-5; abundance: .; j_gene: TRBJ2-7; d_gene: .; CDR3nt: TGTGCCAGCAGCCCCGGCCCAGCACCAACCTACGAGCAGTACTTC; CDR3aa: CASSPGPAPTYEQYF
v_gene: TRBV4-1; abundance: .; j_gene: TRBJ2-2; d_gene: .; CDR3nt: TGCGCCAGCAGCCAAGATGGTACTGGGGAGCTGTTTTTT; CDR3aa: CASSQDGTGELFF
v_gene: TRBV7-8; abundance: .; j_gene: TRBJ2-7; d_gene: TRBD2; CDR3nt: TGTGCCAGCAGCTGGACTAGCGGGAGCTACGAGCAGTACTTC; CDR3aa: CASSWTSGSYEQYF
v_gene: TRBV28; abundance: few; j_gene: TRBJ2-7; d_gene: .; CDR3nt: TGTGCCAGCAGCCCCACGACAGGAGTGATCTACGAGCAGTACTTC; CDR3aa: CASSPTTGVIYEQYF
v_gene: TRBV30; abundance: .; j_gene: TRBJ2-3; d_gene: .; CDR3nt: TGTGCCTATCGACAAAGTAGCACAGATACGCAGTATTTT; CDR3aa: CAYRQSSTDTQYF
v_gene: TRBV25-1; abundance: .; j_gene: TRBJ2-1; d_gene: TRBD1; CDR3nt: TGTGCCAGCAGTGGCCCCCCGGGACAGGTATCCTACAATGAGCAGTTCTTC; CDR3aa: CASSGPPGQVSYNEQFF
v_gene: TRBV15; abundance: .; j_gene: TRBJ2-1; d_gene: .; CDR3nt: TGTGCCACCAGCAGAGATCGGACCAGATACAATGAGCAGTTCTTC; CDR3aa: CATSRDRTRYNEQFF
v_gene: TRBV29-1; abundance: .; j_gene: TRBJ1-4; d_gene: .; CDR3nt: TGCAGCGTTGAAGAGCCGGTTGGTGAAAAACTGTTTTTT; CDR3aa: CSVEEPVGEKLFF